A selection of T cell receptor beta chains follows, all from one sample in a study of T cell changes during pregnancy in multiple sclerosis. Sequenced by immunoSEQ multiplex PCR; TCRdb stores in-frame clones only, minus some. The profile covers more than 15,000 clones, with roughly nine tenths appearing a single time and 7.5% taken by the ten largest. Sequencing was performed on CD8+ T cells from peripheral blood mononuclear cells, taken in the second trimester of pregnancy. These receptors originate from a female donor in good health, enrolled as a control in a pregnancy study. CDR3s include the opening cysteine and the closing phenylalanine or tryptophan. Fields, in order: V gene, D gene, J gene, CDR3 length, clone size, CDR3 protein, CDR3 DNA. The D gene is left open where the match is weak. Expanded clones are given a class, and other clones once, few, many or no size at all.

v_gene: TRBV28; d_gene: TRBD1; j_gene: TRBJ2-7; len: 15; abundance: few; CDR3aa: CASTPPGQGPSEQYF; CDR3nt: TGTGCCAGCACTCCCCCGGGACAGGGTCCGTCCGAGCAGTACTTC
v_gene: TRBV6-1; d_gene: NA; j_gene: TRBJ2-7; len: 12; abundance: NA; CDR3aa: CASSEKGYEQYF; CDR3nt: TGTGCCAGCAGCGAGAAGGGGTACGAGCAGTACTTC
v_gene: TRBV5-1; d_gene: TRBD2; j_gene: TRBJ2-1; len: 14; abundance: NA; CDR3aa: CASSLAGTSNEQFF; CDR3nt: TGCGCCAGCAGCTTGGCCGGGACTAGCAATGAGCAGTTCTTC
v_gene: TRBV7-9; d_gene: NA; j_gene: TRBJ2-7; len: 13; abundance: NA; CDR3aa: CASSAPSSYEQYF; CDR3nt: TGTGCCAGCAGCGCCCCGAGCTCCTACGAGCAGTACTTC
v_gene: TRBV2; d_gene: NA; j_gene: TRBJ2-1; len: 17; abundance: NA; CDR3aa: CASSEAVGLLLYNEQFF; CDR3nt: TGTGCCAGCAGTGAAGCTGTGGGACTTCTACTTTACAATGAGCAGTTCTTC
v_gene: TRBV19; d_gene: NA; j_gene: TRBJ1-1; len: 15; abundance: NA; CDR3aa: CASSIGGVGVTEAFF; CDR3nt: TGTGCCAGTAGTATAGGCGGTGTAGGGGTCACTGAAGCTTTCTTT
v_gene: TRBV6-5; d_gene: NA; j_gene: TRBJ2-1; len: 14; abundance: NA; CDR3aa: CASSSREDYNEQFF; CDR3nt: TGTGCCAGCTCTTCTAGAGAAGACTACAATGAGCAGTTCTTC
v_gene: TRBV4-1; d_gene: NA; j_gene: TRBJ2-7; len: 16; abundance: NA; CDR3aa: CASSQMEGASFYEQYF; CDR3nt: TGCGCCAGCAGCCAGATGGAGGGCGCCTCGTTCTACGAGCAGTACTTC
v_gene: TRBV4-1; d_gene: TRBD2; j_gene: TRBJ2-7; len: 15; abundance: NA; CDR3aa: CASSHGLAETYEQYF; CDR3nt: TGCGCCAGCAGCCACGGACTAGCGGAGACCTACGAGCAGTACTTC
v_gene: TRBV4-2; d_gene: TRBD2; j_gene: TRBJ2-7; len: 14; abundance: NA; CDR3aa: CASSHASGSGEQYF; CDR3nt: TGTGCCAGCAGCCATGCTAGCGGGAGTGGCGAGCAGTACTTC
v_gene: TRBV6-4; d_gene: NA; j_gene: TRBJ2-1; len: 13; abundance: NA; CDR3aa: CASSQRVSNEQFF; CDR3nt: TGTGCCAGCAGTCAACGCGTGAGTAATGAGCAGTTCTTC
v_gene: TRBV6-4; d_gene: TRBD2; j_gene: TRBJ2-1; len: 15; abundance: NA; CDR3aa: CASSESGGAANEQFF; CDR3nt: TGTGCCAGCAGTGAAAGCGGGGGGGCCGCCAATGAGCAGTTCTTC
v_gene: TRBV6-1; d_gene: NA; j_gene: TRBJ2-4; len: 15; abundance: NA; CDR3aa: CASSEEGTPPNIQYF; CDR3nt: TGTGCCAGCAGTGAAGAAGGGACACCCCCGAACATTCAGTACTTC
v_gene: TRBV7-8; d_gene: NA; j_gene: TRBJ2-7; len: 15; abundance: NA; CDR3aa: CASSGKQGVDYEQYF; CDR3nt: TGTGCCAGCAGCGGAAAACAGGGAGTAGACTACGAGCAGTACTTC
v_gene: TRBV6-5; d_gene: NA; j_gene: TRBJ1-1; len: 13; abundance: NA; CDR3aa: CASSSYSGTEAFF; CDR3nt: TGTGCCAGCAGTTCATACAGTGGCACTGAAGCTTTCTTT
v_gene: TRBV29-1; d_gene: NA; j_gene: TRBJ1-1; len: 13; abundance: NA; CDR3aa: CSVETRENTEAFF; CDR3nt: TGCAGCGTTGAAACGAGGGAGAACACTGAAGCTTTCTTT
v_gene: TRBV11-2; d_gene: TRBD2; j_gene: TRBJ2-7; len: 15; abundance: NA; CDR3aa: CASSPGTSGRYEQYF; CDR3nt: TGTGCCAGCAGCCCTGGTACTAGCGGGAGATACGAGCAGTACTTC
v_gene: TRBV5-6; d_gene: TRBD2; j_gene: TRBJ2-2; len: 16; abundance: NA; CDR3aa: CASSLRLAGNTGELFF; CDR3nt: TGTGCCAGCAGCTTGAGACTAGCGGGAAACACCGGGGAGCTGTTTTTT
v_gene: TRBV15; d_gene: TRBD1; j_gene: TRBJ2-3; len: 17; abundance: NA; CDR3aa: CATSGGQGEVWADTQYF; CDR3nt: TGTGCCACCAGCGGAGGACAGGGGGAGGTTTGGGCAGATACGCAGTATTTT
v_gene: TRBV6-5; d_gene: NA; j_gene: TRBJ1-1; len: 14; abundance: NA; CDR3aa: CASSYSQGLTEAFF; CDR3nt: TGTGCCAGCAGTTACTCTCAGGGTTTAACTGAAGCTTTCTTT
v_gene: TRBV11-1; d_gene: TRBD1; j_gene: TRBJ2-3; len: 16; abundance: NA; CDR3aa: CASSRRVTGVTDTQYF; CDR3nt: TGTGCCAGCAGCCGCAGGGTTACAGGGGTAACAGATACGCAGTATTTT
v_gene: TRBV27; d_gene: NA; j_gene: TRBJ1-1; len: 13; abundance: NA; CDR3aa: CASRWTVYTEAFF; CDR3nt: TGTGCCAGCAGGTGGACAGTCTACACTGAAGCTTTCTTT
v_gene: TRBV28; d_gene: NA; j_gene: TRBJ2-2; len: 15; abundance: once; CDR3aa: CASSLSFADTGELFF; CDR3nt: TGTGCCAGCAGTTTAAGTTTCGCGGACACCGGGGAGCTGTTTTTT
v_gene: TRBV23-1; d_gene: NA; j_gene: TRBJ1-6; len: 13; abundance: few; CDR3aa: CASSQSTNSPLHF; CDR3nt: TGCGCCAGCAGTCAATCGACAAATTCACCCCTCCACTTT
v_gene: TRBV11-2; d_gene: NA; j_gene: TRBJ2-7; len: 15; abundance: NA; CDR3aa: CASSLEGGGAYEQYF; CDR3nt: TGTGCCAGCAGCTTAGAAGGGGGGGGAGCCTACGAGCAGTACTTC
v_gene: TRBV9; d_gene: TRBD1; j_gene: TRBJ2-3; len: 17; abundance: NA; CDR3aa: CASSAPLEGADTDTQYF; CDR3nt: TGTGCCAGCAGCGCCCCGTTAGAGGGGGCCGACACAGATACGCAGTATTTT
v_gene: TRBV19; d_gene: TRBD1; j_gene: TRBJ2-2; len: 13; abundance: NA; CDR3aa: CATGTGDPGELFF; CDR3nt: TGTGCCACGGGGACAGGGGATCCCGGGGAGCTGTTTTTT
v_gene: TRBV19; d_gene: NA; j_gene: TRBJ2-7; len: 14; abundance: NA; CDR3aa: CASAGPPRTYEQYF; CDR3nt: TGTGCCAGTGCGGGCCCCCCTAGAACCTACGAGCAGTACTTC
v_gene: TRBV5-8; d_gene: TRBD1; j_gene: TRBJ1-5; len: 16; abundance: few; CDR3aa: CASSRKAGGNYQPQHF; CDR3nt: TGTGCCAGCAGCAGAAAGGCAGGGGGTAACTATCAGCCCCAGCATTTT
v_gene: TRBV18; d_gene: TRBD2; j_gene: TRBJ2-2; len: 17; abundance: NA; CDR3aa: CASSLGASGRYTGELFF; CDR3nt: TGTGCCAGCTCACTGGGGGCTAGCGGGAGATACACCGGGGAGCTGTTTTTT
v_gene: TRBV7-9; d_gene: TRBD1; j_gene: TRBJ1-1; len: 14; abundance: NA; CDR3aa: CASSLGTGAPEAFF; CDR3nt: TGTGCCAGCAGCTTAGGCACAGGGGCGCCCGAAGCTTTCTTT
v_gene: TRBV6-7; d_gene: TRBD2; j_gene: TRBJ2-3; len: 17; abundance: once; CDR3aa: CASSYIGTSGSTDTQYF; CDR3nt: TGTGCCAGCAGTTACATCGGGACTAGCGGGAGCACAGATACGCAGTATTTT
v_gene: TRBV6-5; d_gene: TRBD1; j_gene: TRBJ2-7; len: 15; abundance: NA; CDR3aa: CASSPRDRGTYEQYF; CDR3nt: TGTGCCAGCAGCCCCCGGGACAGGGGGACCTACGAGCAGTACTTC
v_gene: TRBV7-2; d_gene: TRBD1; j_gene: TRBJ2-3; len: 18; abundance: NA; CDR3aa: CASSLVVRQGAYADTQYF; CDR3nt: TGTGCCAGCAGCTTAGTTGTCCGACAGGGGGCGTACGCAGATACGCAGTATTTT
v_gene: TRBV30; d_gene: NA; j_gene: TRBJ1-1; len: 14; abundance: NA; CDR3aa: CARSGRDTNTEAFF; CDR3nt: TGTGCCCGGAGTGGCCGGGACACCAACACTGAAGCTTTCTTT
v_gene: TRBV19; d_gene: NA; j_gene: TRBJ1-1; len: 15; abundance: NA; CDR3aa: CASRYEQGNYTEAFF; CDR3nt: TGTGCCAGTAGGTACGAACAGGGAAACTACACTGAAGCTTTCTTT
v_gene: TRBV9; d_gene: TRBD2; j_gene: TRBJ2-7; len: 14; abundance: NA; CDR3aa: CASSGLAGPYEQYF; CDR3nt: TGTGCCAGCAGCGGGCTAGCGGGGCCTTACGAGCAGTACTTC
v_gene: TRBV2; d_gene: TRBD1; j_gene: TRBJ1-1; len: 14; abundance: once; CDR3aa: CASSVDRGVTEAFF; CDR3nt: TGTGCCAGCAGTGTGGACAGGGGCGTCACTGAAGCTTTCTTT